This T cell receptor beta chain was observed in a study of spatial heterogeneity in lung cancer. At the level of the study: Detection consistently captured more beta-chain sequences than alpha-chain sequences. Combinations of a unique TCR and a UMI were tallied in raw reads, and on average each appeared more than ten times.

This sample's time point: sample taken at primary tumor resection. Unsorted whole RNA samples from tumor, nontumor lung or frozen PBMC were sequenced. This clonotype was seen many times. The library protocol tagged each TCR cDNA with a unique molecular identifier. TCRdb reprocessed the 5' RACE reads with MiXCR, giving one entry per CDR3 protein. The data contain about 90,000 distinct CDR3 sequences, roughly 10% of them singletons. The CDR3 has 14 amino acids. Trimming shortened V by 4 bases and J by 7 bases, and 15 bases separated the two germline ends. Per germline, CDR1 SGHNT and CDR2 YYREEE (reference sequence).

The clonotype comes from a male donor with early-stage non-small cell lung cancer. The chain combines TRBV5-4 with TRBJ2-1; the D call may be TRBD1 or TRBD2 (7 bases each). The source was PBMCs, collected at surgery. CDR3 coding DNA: TGTGCCAGCAGCGGACTAGGGGGCTGGAATGAGCAGTTCTTC. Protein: CASSGLGGWNEQFF.